The rows below give T cell receptor beta chains drawn from one sample of a study of T-cell memory formation after mild COVID-19. TCRdb redid the calling of the 5' RACE reads with MiXCR, one entry per CDR3 protein. This sample yields about 240,000 distinct CDR3 sequences, of which 8.5% to 9.5% are seen a single time; around 21% belongs to the top ten. Specimen: PBMCs or a T cell subset sorted from them (not recorded which). These receptors all come from a man aged 18 to 30 who had mild COVID-19 (a few samples of this study predate the infection). Cell type and time point are not known. CDR3s include the opening cysteine and the closing phenylalanine or tryptophan. D genes are given only for firm matches. Not all rows give a size; the values are once, few, many and, for expanded clones, a class.

j_call	v_call	d_call	clone_size	cdr3_aa	cdr3_nt
TRBJ2-5	TRBV6-6	-	few	CASSYAEESNQETQYF	TGTGCCAGCAGTTACGCGGAGGAGTCCAACCAAGAGACCCAGTACTTC
TRBJ2-1	TRBV5-5	TRBD1	few	CASSLRGQGSGEQFF	TGTGCCAGCAGCTTGAGGGGACAGGGGTCAGGTGAGCAGTTCTTC
TRBJ2-7	TRBV20-1	-	few	CSARAAGQTYEQYF	TGCAGTGCTAGAGCCGCGGGACAGACCTACGAGCAGTACTTC
TRBJ2-1	TRBV3-1	-	-	CASSNRGGGDEQFF	TGTGCCAGCAGCAACCGGGGCGGTGGGGATGAGCAGTTCTTC
TRBJ2-5	TRBV12-3/TRBV12-4	-	few	CASSFYETQYF	TGTGCCAGCAGTTTCTACGAGACCCAGTACTTC
TRBJ2-2	TRBV7-7	TRBD2	-	CASSRLAGGTNTGELFF	TGTGCTAGCAGCCGGCTAGCGGGGGGCACGAACACCGGGGAGCTGTTTTTT
TRBJ2-1	TRBV20-1	-	many	CSARTPHYNEQFF	TGCAGTGCTAGGACGCCTCACTACAATGAGCAGTTCTTC
TRBJ2-3	TRBV7-8	TRBD2	-	CASRTSGTDTQYF	TGTGCCAGCAGGACTAGCGGCACAGATACGCAGTATTTT
TRBJ2-7	TRBV5-1	-	few	CASSPNSYSAYEQYF	TGCGCCAGCAGCCCCAACAGCTATTCGGCCTACGAGCAGTACTTC
TRBJ2-7	TRBV12-3/TRBV12-4	TRBD1	-	CASRNSGTVKYEQYF	TGTGCCAGCAGAAATTCAGGGACAGTTAAATACGAGCAGTACTTC
TRBJ1-2	TRBV21-1	-	few	CASRVLADQPSPNYGYTF	TGTGCCAGCAGGGTGCTGGCGGACCAGCCGTCCCCTAACTATGGCTACACCTTC
TRBJ2-3	TRBV7-9	-	-	CASSPVDTQYF	TGTGCCAGCAGCCCAGTAGATACGCAGTATTTT
TRBJ2-2	TRBV12-3/TRBV12-4	-	few	CASRRARTGELFF	TGTGCCAGCAGACGAGCCCGTACCGGGGAGCTGTTTTTT
TRBJ1-5	TRBV5-5	-	-	CASSLVGPSNQPQHF	TGTGCCAGCAGCTTGGTAGGGCCGAGCAATCAGCCCCAGCATTTT
TRBJ1-1	TRBV20-1	TRBD1	many	CSARKPGGFALGTEAFF	TGCAGTGCCAGAAAGCCAGGGGGCTTCGCGTTAGGCACTGAAGCTTTCTTT
TRBJ1-1	TRBV12-3/TRBV12-4	-	few	CASSLNYRNTEAFF	TGTGCCAGCAGCCTAAACTACAGGAACACTGAAGCTTTCTTT
TRBJ2-7	TRBV5-5	-	few	CASSLIPYEQYF	TGTGCCAGCAGCCTGATTCCCTACGAGCAGTACTTC
TRBJ1-2	TRBV5-6	-	few	CASSWEGKGYGYTF	TGTGCCAGCAGCTGGGAAGGGAAAGGGTATGGCTACACCTTC
TRBJ2-6	TRBV6-5	TRBD1	few	CASSYLTGDSGANVLTF	TGTGCCAGCAGTTACTTGACAGGGGACTCTGGGGCCAACGTCCTGACTTTC
TRBJ2-3	TRBV10-3	TRBD2	few	CAISKRSTSGDSDTQYF	TGTGCCATCAGCAAACGATCGACTAGCGGGGACTCAGATACGCAGTATTTT
TRBJ1-5	TRBV19	-	-	CASIGAPRGYQHF	TGTGCCAGTATCGGGGCACCAAGGGGATACCAGCATTTT
TRBJ1-2	TRBV4-2	-	many	CASSQDEGVGYTF	TGTGCCAGCAGCCAAGATGAGGGGGTCGGCTACACCTTC
TRBJ2-1	TRBV20-1	-	many	CSATPGHSPNEQFF	TGCAGTGCTACTCCGGGACATAGTCCCAATGAGCAGTTCTTC
TRBJ2-1	TRBV7-2	TRBD1	many	CASSLAMAGGYNEQFF	TGTGCCAGCAGCTTAGCGATGGCAGGGGGCTACAATGAGCAGTTCTTC
TRBJ2-2	TRBV5-1	-	many	CASSPAADNTGELFF	TGCGCCAGCAGCCCGGCGGCAGATAACACCGGGGAGCTGTTTTTT
TRBJ2-7	TRBV7-9	-	few	CASSQAGPYEQYF	TGTGCCAGCAGCCAGGCCGGGCCCTACGAGCAGTACTTC
TRBJ1-5	TRBV27	-	-	CASRGLGYSNQPQHF	TGTGCCAGCAGGGGGTTGGGCTATAGCAATCAGCCCCAGCATTTT
TRBJ1-4	TRBV7-2	TRBD1	few	CASSLGDRRNEKLFF	TGTGCCAGCAGCTTAGGGGACAGGCGGAATGAAAAACTGTTTTTT
TRBJ2-2	TRBV7-9	-	few	CASSLAGAPGELFF	TGTGCCAGCAGCTTAGCAGGGGCGCCCGGGGAGCTGTTTTTT
TRBJ2-1	TRBV5-1	-	many	CASSSRGPRNEQFF	TGCGCCAGCAGCTCCCGGGGGCCGAGGAATGAGCAGTTCTTC
TRBJ2-5	TRBV12-3/TRBV12-4	-	few	CASNWYGAETQYF	TGTGCCAGTAACTGGTATGGGGCAGAGACCCAGTACTTC
TRBJ1-5	TRBV29-1	-	many	CSVSDPNQPQHF	TGCAGCGTTTCAGATCCTAATCAGCCCCAGCATTTT
TRBJ2-2	TRBV29-1	TRBD2	-	CSVALLAGSNTGELFF	TGCAGCGTTGCCCTCCTAGCGGGGTCGAACACCGGGGAGCTGTTTTTT
TRBJ2-5	TRBV9	-	-	CASSVGGSKETQYF	TGTGCCAGCAGCGTAGGGGGGTCGAAAGAGACCCAGTACTTC
TRBJ1-1	TRBV29-1	TRBD1	-	CSALGTGNTEAFF	TGCAGCGCGCTCGGGACAGGGAACACTGAAGCTTTCTTT
TRBJ1-1	TRBV6-5	-	few	CASVSGGVTEAFF	TGTGCCAGCGTATCGGGGGGAGTTACTGAAGCTTTCTTT
TRBJ2-6	TRBV6-5	-	-	CASSYSSAHSGANVLTF	TGTGCCAGCAGTTACTCGTCGGCGCACTCTGGGGCCAACGTCCTGACTTTC
TRBJ2-4	TRBV5-1	TRBD1	-	CASSPRKQGANIQYF	TGCGCCAGCAGCCCTAGAAAACAGGGGGCGAACATTCAGTACTTC
TRBJ2-6	TRBV20-1	-	few	CSGYSPTGANVLTF	TGCAGTGGGTATTCTCCTACTGGGGCCAACGTCCTGACTTTC
TRBJ2-5	TRBV7-8	-	-	CASSLVPTVRTQYF	TGTGCCAGCAGCTTAGTTCCGACAGTTAGGACCCAGTACTTC
TRBJ2-5	TRBV12-3/TRBV12-4	TRBD1	-	CASSPGTGVMGETQYF	TGTGCCAGCAGTCCAGGGACAGGGGTCATGGGGGAGACCCAGTACTTC
TRBJ1-3	TRBV7-2	-	-	CASSLSWVSGNTIYF	TGTGCCAGCAGCTTAAGCTGGGTCTCTGGAAACACCATATATTTT
TRBJ1-5	TRBV20-1	-	few	CSAASGTRNQPQHF	TGCAGTGCCGCATCCGGGACACGTAATCAGCCCCAGCATTTT
TRBJ2-7	TRBV7-2	-	-	CASSYRDYEQYF	TGTGCCAGCAGCTACCGGGACTACGAGCAGTACTTC
TRBJ2-5	TRBV20-1	-	-	CSHQAPRETQYF	TGCAGTCACCAAGCTCCTAGAGAGACCCAGTACTTC